This T cell receptor beta chain appears in the sequencing data of a study of cytomegalovirus exposure and HLA in healthy donors. Findings of the study overall: 150 to 200 TCR beta chains were listed as cytomegalovirus-associated.

Of note for this clone: Its target is unknown.

The PCR employed 60 Vbeta primers together with 13 Jbeta primers. Study processing details: Approximately 87 million unique TCR beta chains, 9 million to 14 million shared, were counted in a later analysis. Assay used: immunoSEQ multiplex PCR; TCRdb lists only in-frame clones, some missing. The V and J calls and clone size were taken over from that table, and D and trimming were inferred from the DNA. The data contain some 150,000 clones, about two thirds of them singletons. The V and J ends lost 2 bases and 6 bases respectively, with 13 bases between them. The CDR3 runs 14 residues. Germline V gene data show CDR1 as KGHSH and CDR2 as LQKENI. Likely unrecorded immune exposures existed in these nominally healthy donors.

The V call is TRBV18, the J call TRBJ1-2, with D hard to call. This TCR was recovered from a man aged 45-65 years in good health and CMV-seropositive. The sequencing sample was made of PBMCs. As DNA, the CDR3 is TGTGCCAGCTCACCATCCCAGACCGGGGATGGCTACACCTTC. Translating it yields CASSPSQTGDGYTF.